These T cell receptor beta chains were read from a single sample in a study of OX40 agonist ivuxolimab in advanced cancers. Using immunoSEQ multiplex PCR, the repertoire was profiled, and TCRdb retains in-frame clones only, with some absent. This sample has some 71,000 clones, with roughly 84% found just once. The source material was CD4+ or CD8+ T cells sorted from blood, sampled in a trial of the OX40 agonist ivuxolimab. These receptors all come from an adult with an advanced solid tumor such as melanoma, head and neck, liver or kidney cancer. CDR3s include the opening cysteine and the closing phenylalanine or tryptophan. Each record gives: D gene, V gene, CDR3 protein. D genes are given only for firm matches.

TRBD2 TRBV5-5 CASSARPRGAYNEQFF
- TRBV28 CASSGPRQSTTYEQYF
TRBD2 TRBV4-1 CASSQDGSGGAEEQYF
TRBD1 TRBV4-2 CASSHGGDRGSPLHF
TRBD1 TRBV13 CASQPGQYNSPLHF
TRBD1 TRBV29-1 CSVWQGAGEQYF
TRBD1 TRBV27 CASSLYRTGGYYEQYF
- TRBV27 CASSRQKAGTGELFF
TRBD1 TRBV7-2 CASRSRQGREKLFF
- TRBV5-1 CASSLFEGSNTEAFF
TRBD1 TRBV6-6 CASRPGGDLGEQYF
- TRBV11-3 CASSSMGEQFF
TRBD2 TRBV7-6 CASSLGSGRALSEQYF
- TRBV21-1 CASSKRSGGMNTEAFF
TRBD2 TRBV9 CASSTLGAGGPYNEQFF
- TRBV7-9 CAGQRYGYTF
- TRBV6-5 CASSYLAVAYEQYF
TRBD1 TRBV5-1 CASSSEPGTGGGYTF
- TRBV30 CAWSIGSTDTQYF
TRBD1 TRBV4-3 CASSRITGGNYGYTF
TRBD1 TRBV28 CASSFDRAGDEQYF
- TRBV19 CATSQIGELFF
TRBD2 TRBV7-9 CASSRIAGGPKNIQYF
- TRBV7-2 CASSPAGGVTEAFF
- TRBV10-3 CAISELGGGKGEQYF
TRBD1 TRBV9 CASSPQRGTGRNTEAFF
- TRBV9 CASSVEGSPTGELFF
TRBD2 TRBV11-2 CASSLLGGRSYNEQFF